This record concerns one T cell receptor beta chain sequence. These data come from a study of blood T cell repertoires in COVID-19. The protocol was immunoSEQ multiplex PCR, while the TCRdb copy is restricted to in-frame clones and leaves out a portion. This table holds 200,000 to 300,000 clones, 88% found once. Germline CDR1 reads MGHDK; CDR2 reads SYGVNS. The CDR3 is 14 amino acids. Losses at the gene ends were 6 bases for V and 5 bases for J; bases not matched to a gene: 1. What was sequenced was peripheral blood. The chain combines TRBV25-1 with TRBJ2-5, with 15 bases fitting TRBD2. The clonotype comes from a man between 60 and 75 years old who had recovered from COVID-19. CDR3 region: CASRGLAGGETQYF. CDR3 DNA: TGTGCCAGCAGAGGACTAGCGGGGGGGGAGACCCAGTACTTC.